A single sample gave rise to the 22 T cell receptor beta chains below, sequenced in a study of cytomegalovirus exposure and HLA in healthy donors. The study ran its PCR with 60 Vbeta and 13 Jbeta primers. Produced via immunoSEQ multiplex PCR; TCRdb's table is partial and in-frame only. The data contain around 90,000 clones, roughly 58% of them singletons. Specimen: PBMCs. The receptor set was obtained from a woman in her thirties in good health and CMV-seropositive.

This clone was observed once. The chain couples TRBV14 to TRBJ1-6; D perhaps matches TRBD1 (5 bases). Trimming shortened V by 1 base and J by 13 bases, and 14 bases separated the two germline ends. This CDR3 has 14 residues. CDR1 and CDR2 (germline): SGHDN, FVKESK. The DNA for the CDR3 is TGTGCCAGCAGCCAAGTAGGGGCCCCACCCCCCCTCCACTTT. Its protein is CASSQVGAPPPLHF.

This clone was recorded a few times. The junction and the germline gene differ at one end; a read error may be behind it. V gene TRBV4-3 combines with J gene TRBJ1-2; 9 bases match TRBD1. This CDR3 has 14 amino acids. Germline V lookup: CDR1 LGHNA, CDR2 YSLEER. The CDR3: CASSHPGTGMGYPF. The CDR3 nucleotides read TGCGCCAGCAGCCACCCCGGGACAGGGATGGGCTACCCCTTC.

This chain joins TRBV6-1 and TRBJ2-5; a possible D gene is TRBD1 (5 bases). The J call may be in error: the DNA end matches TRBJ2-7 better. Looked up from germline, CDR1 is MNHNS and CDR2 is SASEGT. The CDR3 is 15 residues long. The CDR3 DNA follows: TGTGCCAGCAGTGAAGGGTTTGGGGCGATCTACGAGCAGTACTTC. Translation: CASSEGFGAIYEQYF.

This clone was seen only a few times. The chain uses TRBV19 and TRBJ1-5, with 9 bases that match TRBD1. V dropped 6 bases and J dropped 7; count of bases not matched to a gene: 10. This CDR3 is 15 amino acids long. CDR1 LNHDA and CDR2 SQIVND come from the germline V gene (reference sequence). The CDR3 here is CASSRGQGETQPQHF. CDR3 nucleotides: TGTGCCAGTAGCAGGGGACAGGGTGAAACGCAGCCCCAGCATTTT.

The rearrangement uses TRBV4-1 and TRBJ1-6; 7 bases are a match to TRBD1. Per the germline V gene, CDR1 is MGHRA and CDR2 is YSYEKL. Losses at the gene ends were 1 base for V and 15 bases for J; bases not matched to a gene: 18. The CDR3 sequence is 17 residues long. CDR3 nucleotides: TGCGCCAGCAGCCAAGGGGAACAGGGGCCCGGGATTTTTGGCCTCCACTTT. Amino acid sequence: CASSQGEQGPGIFGLHF.

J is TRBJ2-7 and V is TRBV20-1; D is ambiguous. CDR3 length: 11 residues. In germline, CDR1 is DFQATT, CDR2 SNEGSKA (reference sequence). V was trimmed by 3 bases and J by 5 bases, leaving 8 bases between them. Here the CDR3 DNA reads TGCAGTGCTAGCGTGTTCGACGAGCAGTACTTC. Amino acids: CSASVFDEQYF.

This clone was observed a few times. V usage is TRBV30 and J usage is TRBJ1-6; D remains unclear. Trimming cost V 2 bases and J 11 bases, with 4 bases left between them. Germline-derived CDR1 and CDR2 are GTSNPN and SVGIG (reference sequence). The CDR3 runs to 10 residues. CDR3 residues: CAWSSTPLHF. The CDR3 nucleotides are TGTGCCTGGAGTTCTACACCCCTCCACTTT.

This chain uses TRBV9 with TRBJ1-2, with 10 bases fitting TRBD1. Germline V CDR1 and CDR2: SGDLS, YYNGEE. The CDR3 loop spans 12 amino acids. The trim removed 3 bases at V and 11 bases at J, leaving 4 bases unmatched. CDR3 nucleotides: TGTGCCAGCAGCGGACAGGGGGCGAAGTACACCTTC. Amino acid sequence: CASSGQGAKYTF.

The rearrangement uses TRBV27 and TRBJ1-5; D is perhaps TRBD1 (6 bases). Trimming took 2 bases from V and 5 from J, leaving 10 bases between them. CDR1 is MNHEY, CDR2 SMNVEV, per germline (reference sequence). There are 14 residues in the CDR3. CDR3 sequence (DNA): TGTGCCAGCAGTTTAAGGGGGAAATATCAGCCCCAGCATTTT. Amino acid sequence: CASSLRGKYQPQHF.

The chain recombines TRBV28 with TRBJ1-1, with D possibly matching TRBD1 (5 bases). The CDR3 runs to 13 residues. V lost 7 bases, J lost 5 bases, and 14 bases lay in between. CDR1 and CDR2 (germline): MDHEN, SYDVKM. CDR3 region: CASKQVAQTEAFF. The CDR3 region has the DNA TGTGCCAGCAAACAGGTCGCCCAAACTGAAGCTTTCTTT.

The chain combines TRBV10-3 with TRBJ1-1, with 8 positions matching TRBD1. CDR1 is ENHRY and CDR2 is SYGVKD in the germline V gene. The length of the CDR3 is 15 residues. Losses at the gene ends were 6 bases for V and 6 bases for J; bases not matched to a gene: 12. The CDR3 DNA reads TGTGCCATCAGACAGGGGGTAACAAGAACGGCTGAAGCTTTCTTT. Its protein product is CAIRQGVTRTAEAFF.

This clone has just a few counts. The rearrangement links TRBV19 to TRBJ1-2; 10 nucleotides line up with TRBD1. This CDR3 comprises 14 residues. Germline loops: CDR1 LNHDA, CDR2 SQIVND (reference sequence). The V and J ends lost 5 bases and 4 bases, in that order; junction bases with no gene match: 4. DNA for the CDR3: TGTGCCAGTAGTGCCAGACAGGGGGCCTATGGCTACACCTTC. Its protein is CASSARQGAYGYTF.

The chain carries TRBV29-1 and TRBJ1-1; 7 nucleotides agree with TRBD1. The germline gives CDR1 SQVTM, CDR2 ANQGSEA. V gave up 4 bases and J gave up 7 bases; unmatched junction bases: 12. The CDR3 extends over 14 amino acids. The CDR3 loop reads CSVARGTDSSEAFF. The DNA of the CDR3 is TGCAGCGTTGCGAGGGGGACAGACTCTAGTGAAGCTTTCTTT.

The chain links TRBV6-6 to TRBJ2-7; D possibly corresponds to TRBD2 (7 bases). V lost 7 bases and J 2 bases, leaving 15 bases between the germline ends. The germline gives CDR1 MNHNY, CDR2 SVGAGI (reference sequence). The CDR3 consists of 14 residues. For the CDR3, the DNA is TGTGCCAGCACCGGGGGCGGGGGAACCTACGAGCAGTACTTC. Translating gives CASTGGGGTYEQYF.

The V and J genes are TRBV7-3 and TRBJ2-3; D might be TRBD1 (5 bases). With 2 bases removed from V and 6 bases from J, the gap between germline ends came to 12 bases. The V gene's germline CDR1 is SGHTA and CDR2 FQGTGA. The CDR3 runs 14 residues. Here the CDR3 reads CASSLGATFDTQYF. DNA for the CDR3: TGTGCCAGCAGCTTAGGGGCCACATTCGATACGCAGTATTTT.

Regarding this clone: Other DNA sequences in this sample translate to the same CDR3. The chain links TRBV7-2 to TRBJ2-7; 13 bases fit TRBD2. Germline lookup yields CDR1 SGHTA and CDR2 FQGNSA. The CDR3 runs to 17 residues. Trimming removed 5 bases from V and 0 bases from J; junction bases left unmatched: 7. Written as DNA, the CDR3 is TGTGCCAGCAGCCAGGGACTAGCGGGGTTCCTCTCCTACGAGCAGTACTTC. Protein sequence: CASSQGLAGFLSYEQYF.

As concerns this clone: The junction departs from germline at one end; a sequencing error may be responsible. The CDR3 spells CASRETGTGYSEQFF. For the CDR3, the DNA is TGTGCCAGCAGGGAGACCGGGACAGGGTACAGTGAGCAGTTCTTC. The chain employs TRBV14 and TRBJ2-1; 9 bases agree with TRBD1. From germline, CDR1 is SGHDN and CDR2 FVKESK. CDR3 length: 15 residues.

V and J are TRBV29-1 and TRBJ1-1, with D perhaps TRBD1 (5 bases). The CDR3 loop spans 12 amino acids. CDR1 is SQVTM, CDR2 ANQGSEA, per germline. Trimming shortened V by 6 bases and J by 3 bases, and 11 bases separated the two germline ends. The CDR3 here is CSVLDTYTEAFF. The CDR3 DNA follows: TGCAGCGTCCTGGACACTTACACTGAAGCTTTCTTT.

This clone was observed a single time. In nucleotides, the CDR3 is TGTGCCAGCAGCAACTCCAGGGGGACTGAAGCTTTCTTT. Protein sequence: CASSNSRGTEAFF. V usage is TRBV7-2 and J usage is TRBJ1-1; the match to TRBD1 covers 7 bases. This CDR3 spans 13 amino acids. CDR1 and CDR2 (germline): SGHTA, FQGNSA. Germline trimming cut 5 bases from V and 5 bases from J; bases unmatched to any gene: 5.

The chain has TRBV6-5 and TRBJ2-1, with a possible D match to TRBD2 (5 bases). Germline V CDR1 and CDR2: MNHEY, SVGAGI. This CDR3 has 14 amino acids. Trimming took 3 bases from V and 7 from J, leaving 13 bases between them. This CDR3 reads CASSYVQRRNEQFF. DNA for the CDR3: TGTGCCAGCAGTTATGTACAGCGGCGGAATGAGCAGTTCTTC.

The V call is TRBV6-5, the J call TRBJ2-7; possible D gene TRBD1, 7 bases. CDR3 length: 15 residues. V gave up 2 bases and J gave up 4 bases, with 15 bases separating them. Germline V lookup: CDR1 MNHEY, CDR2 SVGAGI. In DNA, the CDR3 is TGTGCCAGCAGTTACCCCAGGGGGGCACCTTACGAGCAGTACTTC. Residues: CASSYPRGAPYEQYF.

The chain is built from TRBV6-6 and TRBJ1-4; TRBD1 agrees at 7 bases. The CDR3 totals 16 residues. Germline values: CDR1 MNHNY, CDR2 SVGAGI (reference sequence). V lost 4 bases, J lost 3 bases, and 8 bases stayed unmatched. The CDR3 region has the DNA TGTGCCAGCAGTTCCCGCCCCCAGGGGGCTAATGAAAAACTGTTTTTT. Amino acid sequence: CASSSRPQGANEKLFF.